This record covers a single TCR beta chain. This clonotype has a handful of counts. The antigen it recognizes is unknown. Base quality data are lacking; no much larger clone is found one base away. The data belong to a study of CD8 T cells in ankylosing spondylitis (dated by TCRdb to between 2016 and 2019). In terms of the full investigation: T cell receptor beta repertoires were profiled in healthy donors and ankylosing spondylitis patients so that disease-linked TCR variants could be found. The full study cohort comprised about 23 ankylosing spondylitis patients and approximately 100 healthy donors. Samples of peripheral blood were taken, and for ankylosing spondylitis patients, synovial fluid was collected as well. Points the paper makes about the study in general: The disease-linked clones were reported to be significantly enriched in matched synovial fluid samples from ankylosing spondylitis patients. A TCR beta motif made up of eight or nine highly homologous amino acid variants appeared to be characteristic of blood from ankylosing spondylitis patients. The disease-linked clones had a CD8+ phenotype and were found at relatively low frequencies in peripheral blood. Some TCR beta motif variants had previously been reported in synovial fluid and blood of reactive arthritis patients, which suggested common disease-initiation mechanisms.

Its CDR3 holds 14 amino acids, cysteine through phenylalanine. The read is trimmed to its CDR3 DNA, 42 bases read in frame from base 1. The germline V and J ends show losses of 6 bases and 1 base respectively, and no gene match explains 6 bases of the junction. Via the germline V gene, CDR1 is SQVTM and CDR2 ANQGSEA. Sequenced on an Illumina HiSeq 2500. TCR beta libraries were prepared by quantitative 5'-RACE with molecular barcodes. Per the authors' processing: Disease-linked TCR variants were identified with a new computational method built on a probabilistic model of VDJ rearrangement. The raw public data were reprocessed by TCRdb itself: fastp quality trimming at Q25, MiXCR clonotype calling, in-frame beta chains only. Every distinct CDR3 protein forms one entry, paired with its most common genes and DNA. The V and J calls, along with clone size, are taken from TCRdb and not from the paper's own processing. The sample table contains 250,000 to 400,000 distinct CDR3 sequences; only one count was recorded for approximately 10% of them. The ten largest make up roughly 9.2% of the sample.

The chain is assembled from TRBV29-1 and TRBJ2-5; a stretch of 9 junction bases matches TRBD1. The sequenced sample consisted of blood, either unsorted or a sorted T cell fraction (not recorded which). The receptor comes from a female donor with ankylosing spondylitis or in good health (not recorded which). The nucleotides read TGCAGCGTCCGGGACAGGGCTCTCCAAGAGACCCAGTACTTC. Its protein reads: CSVRDRALQETQYF.